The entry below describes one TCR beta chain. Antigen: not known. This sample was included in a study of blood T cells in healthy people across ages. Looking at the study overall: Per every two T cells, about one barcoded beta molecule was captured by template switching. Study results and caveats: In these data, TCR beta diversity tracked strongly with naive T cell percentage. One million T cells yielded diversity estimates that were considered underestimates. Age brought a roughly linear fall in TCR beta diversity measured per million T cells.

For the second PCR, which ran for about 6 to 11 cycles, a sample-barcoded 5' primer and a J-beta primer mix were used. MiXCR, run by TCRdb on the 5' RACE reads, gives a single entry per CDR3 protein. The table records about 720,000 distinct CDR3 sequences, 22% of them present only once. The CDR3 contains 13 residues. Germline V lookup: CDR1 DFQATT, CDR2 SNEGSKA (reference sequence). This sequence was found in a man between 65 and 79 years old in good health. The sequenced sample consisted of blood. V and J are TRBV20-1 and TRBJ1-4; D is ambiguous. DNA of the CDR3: TGCAGCTCGCCGGGCAGCGCTAATGAAAAACTGTTTTTT. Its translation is CSSPGSANEKLFF.